This T cell receptor (beta chain) came from a study of CD8+ T cells in alopecia areata. General study findings and limits: Scalp clonality and expanded CD8+ clones among the top 100 fell significantly with tofacitinib. Scalp samples also yield sequences from resident alphabeta T cells of normal skin.

V lost 5 bases to trimming and J lost 2 bases; unmatched junction nucleotides: 4. Per germline, CDR1 PRHDT and CDR2 FYEKMQ (reference sequence). CDR3 size: 15 residues. Treatment reported: oral pan-JAK inhibitor, 5-10 mg twice daily. Peripheral blood samples and lesional scalp punch biopsies were obtained from alopecia areata patients. On this clone itself: The antigen remains undetermined.

Investigators isolated RNA and reverse transcribed it into cDNA to act as the sequencing template. Produced via immunoSEQ multiplex PCR; TCRdb's table is partial and in-frame only. The top ten hold roughly 15% of the sample, which has some 100,000 clones, around 60% seen once. The input for sequencing was CD8+ T cells sorted from blood, taken around week 55, from a patient treated with tofacitinib. The chain employs TRBV13 and TRBJ1-5; TRBD1 agrees at 9 bases. This clonotype originated in a human donor with alopecia areata. The CDR3 DNA sequence: TGTGCCAGCAGCATACAGGGGGCGGGCAATCAGCCCCAGCATTTT. It codes for CASSIQGAGNQPQHF.